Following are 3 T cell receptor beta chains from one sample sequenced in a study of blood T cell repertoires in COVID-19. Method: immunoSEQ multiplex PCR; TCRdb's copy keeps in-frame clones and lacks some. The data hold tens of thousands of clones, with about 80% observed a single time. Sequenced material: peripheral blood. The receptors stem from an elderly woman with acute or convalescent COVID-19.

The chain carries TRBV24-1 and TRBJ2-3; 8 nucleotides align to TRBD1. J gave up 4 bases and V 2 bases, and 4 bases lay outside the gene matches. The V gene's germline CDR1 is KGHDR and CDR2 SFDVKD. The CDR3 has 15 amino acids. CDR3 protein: CATSDSRTGSDTQYF. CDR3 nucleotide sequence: TGTGCCACCAGTGATTCAAGGACAGGGTCAGATACGCAGTATTTT.

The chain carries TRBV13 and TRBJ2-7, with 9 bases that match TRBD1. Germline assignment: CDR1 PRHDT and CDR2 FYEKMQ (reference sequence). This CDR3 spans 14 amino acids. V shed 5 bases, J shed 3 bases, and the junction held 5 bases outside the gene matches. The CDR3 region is CASSTGTGNYEQYF. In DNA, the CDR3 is TGTGCCAGCAGCACCGGGACAGGGAACTACGAGCAGTACTTC.

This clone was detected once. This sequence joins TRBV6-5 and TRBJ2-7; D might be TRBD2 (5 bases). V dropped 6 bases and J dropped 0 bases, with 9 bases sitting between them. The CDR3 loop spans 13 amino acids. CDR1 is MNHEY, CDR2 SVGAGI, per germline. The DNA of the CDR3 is TGTGCCAGCAGAAGAGCGGTCTCCTACGAGCAGTACTTC. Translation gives CASRRAVSYEQYF.